This T cell receptor beta chain was found in a study of blood T cell repertoires in COVID-19. Across the whole study: Donors in the United States, Italy and Spain gave samples during acute or convalescent COVID-19.

The data were produced by immunoSEQ multiplex PCR, yet TCRdb's version contains in-frame clones alone and is incomplete. This table holds around 150,000 clones, over 75% found once. This CDR3 comprises 13 residues. The V and J ends lost 4 bases and 6 bases respectively, with 12 bases between them. The germline gives CDR1 MDHEN, CDR2 SYDVKM. All enrollees were roughly 18 to 100 years old and from 20 to 25 US areas. Participant-given clinical history determined each cohort assignment. This receptor was identified in a woman aged 50 to 60 who had recovered from COVID-19. This chain uses TRBV28 with TRBJ1-1; the D gene is possibly TRBD1 (6 bases). Material for sequencing was PBMCs or T cells enriched from blood (not recorded which). The chain's CDR3 is CASSSEQGPEAFF. CDR3 coding DNA: TGTGCCAGCAGTTCAGAACAGGGTCCTGAAGCTTTCTTT.